This T cell receptor beta chain was documented in a study of blood T cell repertoires in COVID-19. Background on the study: COVID-19 samples collected from the United States, Italy and Spain covered acute and convalescent phases. T cells, B-cell-depleted T cells, or PBMCs supplied cDNA or gDNA.

In the original workflow: Nucleated cell counts were estimated from reference gene primer amplification. TCRdb keeps only in-frame clones here, not all; method: immunoSEQ multiplex PCR. That table is the source of V, J and clone size, and D and trimming were worked out from the DNA. Counted here are about 240,000 clones, 82% occurring once; the ten biggest clones make up around 12%. This receptor was obtained from a woman aged 60 to 75 with active or convalescent COVID-19. Sequencing was done on a sample of peripheral blood.

Here the CDR3 DNA reads TGCGCCAGCAGCTTGGGGGGGCAATCTACAGATACGCAGTATTTT. This encodes CASSLGGQSTDTQYF. The rearrangement uses TRBV5-1 and TRBJ2-3, with D tentatively TRBD1 (6 bases). Trimming took 0 bases from V and 3 from J, leaving 11 bases between them. The CDR3 consists of 15 residues. CDR1 SGHRS and CDR2 YFSETQ come from the germline V gene.